This TCR beta chain was captured in a study of cytomegalovirus exposure and HLA in healthy donors. Whole-study results and caveats: An analysis that came later showed most CMV-associated TCR beta chains appearing HLA-restricted.

CDR3 length equals 14 residues. Germline CDR1 MNHNS, CDR2 SASEGT. Germline trimming cut 7 bases from V and 8 bases from J; bases unmatched to any gene: 8. The donors comprised healthy bone marrow donors. This clone came up many times. Its antigen is not identified. Primers: 60 Vbeta forward and 13 Jbeta reverse. Method: immunoSEQ multiplex PCR; TCRdb's copy keeps in-frame clones and lacks some. The sample has 150,000 to 200,000 clones, roughly 80% seen once. This chain links TRBV6-1 with TRBJ2-2, with 9 positions matching TRBD1. Sequencing was done on a sample of PBMCs. The receptor's source is a male donor in good health and CMV-seronegative. CDR3 nucleotides: TGTGCCAGCATAGGGGACAGGGTGGCGGGGGAGCTGTTTTTT. Its translation is CASIGDRVAGELFF.